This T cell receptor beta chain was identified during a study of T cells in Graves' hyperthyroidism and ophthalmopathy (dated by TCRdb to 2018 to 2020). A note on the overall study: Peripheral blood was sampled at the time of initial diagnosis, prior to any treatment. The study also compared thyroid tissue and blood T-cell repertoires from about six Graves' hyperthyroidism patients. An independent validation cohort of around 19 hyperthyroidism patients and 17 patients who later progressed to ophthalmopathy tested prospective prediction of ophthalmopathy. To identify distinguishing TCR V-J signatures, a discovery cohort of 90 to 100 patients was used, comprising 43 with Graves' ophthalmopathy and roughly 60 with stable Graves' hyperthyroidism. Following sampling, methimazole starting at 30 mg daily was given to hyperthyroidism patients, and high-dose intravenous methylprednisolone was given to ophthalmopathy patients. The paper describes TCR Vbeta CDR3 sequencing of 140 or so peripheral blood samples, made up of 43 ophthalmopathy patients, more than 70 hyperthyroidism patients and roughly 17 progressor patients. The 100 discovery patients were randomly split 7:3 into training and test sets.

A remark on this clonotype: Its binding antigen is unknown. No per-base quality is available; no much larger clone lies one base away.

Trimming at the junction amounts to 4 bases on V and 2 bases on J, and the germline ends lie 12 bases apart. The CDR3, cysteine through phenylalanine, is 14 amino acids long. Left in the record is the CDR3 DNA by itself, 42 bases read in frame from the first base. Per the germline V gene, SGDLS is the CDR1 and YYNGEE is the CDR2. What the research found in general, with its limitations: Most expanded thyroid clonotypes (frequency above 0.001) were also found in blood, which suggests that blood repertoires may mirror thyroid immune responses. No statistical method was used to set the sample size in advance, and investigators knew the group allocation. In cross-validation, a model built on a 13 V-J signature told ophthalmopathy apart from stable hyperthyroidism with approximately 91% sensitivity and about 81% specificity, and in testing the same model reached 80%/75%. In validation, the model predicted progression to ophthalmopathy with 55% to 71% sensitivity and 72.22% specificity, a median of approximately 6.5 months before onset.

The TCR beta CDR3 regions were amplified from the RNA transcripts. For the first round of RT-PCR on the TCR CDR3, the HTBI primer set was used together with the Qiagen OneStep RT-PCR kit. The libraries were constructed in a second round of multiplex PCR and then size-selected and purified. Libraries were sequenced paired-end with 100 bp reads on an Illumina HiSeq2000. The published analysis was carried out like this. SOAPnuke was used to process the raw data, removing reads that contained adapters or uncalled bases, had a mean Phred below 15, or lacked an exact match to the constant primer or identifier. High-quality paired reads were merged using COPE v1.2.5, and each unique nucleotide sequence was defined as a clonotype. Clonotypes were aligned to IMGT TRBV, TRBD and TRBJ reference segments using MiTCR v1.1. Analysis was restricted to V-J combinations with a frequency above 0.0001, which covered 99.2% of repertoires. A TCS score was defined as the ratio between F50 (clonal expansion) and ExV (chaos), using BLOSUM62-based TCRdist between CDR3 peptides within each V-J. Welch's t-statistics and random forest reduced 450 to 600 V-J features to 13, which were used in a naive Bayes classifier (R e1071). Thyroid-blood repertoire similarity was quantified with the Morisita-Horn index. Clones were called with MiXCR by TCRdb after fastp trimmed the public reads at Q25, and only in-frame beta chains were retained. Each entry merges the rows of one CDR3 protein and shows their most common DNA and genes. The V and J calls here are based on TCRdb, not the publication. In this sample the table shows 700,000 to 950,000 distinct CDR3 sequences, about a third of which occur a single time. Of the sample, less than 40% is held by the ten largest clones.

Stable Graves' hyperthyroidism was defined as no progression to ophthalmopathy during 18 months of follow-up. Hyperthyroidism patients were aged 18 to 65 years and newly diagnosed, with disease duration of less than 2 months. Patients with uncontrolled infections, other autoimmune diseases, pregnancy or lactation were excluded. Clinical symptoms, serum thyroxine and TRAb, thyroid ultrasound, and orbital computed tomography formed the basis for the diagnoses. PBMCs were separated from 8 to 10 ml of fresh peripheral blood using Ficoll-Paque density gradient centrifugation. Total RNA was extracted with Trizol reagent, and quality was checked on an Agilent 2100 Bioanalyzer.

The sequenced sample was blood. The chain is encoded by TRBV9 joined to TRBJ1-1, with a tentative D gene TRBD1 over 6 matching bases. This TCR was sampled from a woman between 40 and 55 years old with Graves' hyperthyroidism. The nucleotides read TGTGCCAGCAGCACAGGGCAGCCCAACACTGAAGCTTTCTTT. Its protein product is CASSTGQPNTEAFF.